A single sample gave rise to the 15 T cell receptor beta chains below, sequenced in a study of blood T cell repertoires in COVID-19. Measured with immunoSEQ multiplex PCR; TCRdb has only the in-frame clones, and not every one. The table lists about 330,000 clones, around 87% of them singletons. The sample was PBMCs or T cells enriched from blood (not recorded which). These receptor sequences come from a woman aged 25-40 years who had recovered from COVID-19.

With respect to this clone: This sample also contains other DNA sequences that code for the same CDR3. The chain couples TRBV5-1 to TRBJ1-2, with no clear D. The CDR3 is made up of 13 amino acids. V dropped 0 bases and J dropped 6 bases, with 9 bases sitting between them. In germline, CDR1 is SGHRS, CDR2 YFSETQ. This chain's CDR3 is CASSLGGGDGYTF. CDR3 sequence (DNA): TGCGCCAGCAGCTTGGGGGGAGGAGATGGCTACACCTTC.

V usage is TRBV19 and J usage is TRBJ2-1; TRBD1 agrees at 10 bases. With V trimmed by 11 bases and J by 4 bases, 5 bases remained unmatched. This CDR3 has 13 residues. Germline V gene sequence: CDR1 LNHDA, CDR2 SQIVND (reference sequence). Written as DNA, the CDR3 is TGTGCCGAAGGGACAGGGGAGTACAATGAGCAGTTCTTC. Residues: CAEGTGEYNEQFF.

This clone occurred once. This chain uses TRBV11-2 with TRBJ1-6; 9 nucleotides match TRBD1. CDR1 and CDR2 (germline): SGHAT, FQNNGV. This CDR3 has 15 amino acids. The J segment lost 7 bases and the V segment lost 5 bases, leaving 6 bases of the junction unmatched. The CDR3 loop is CASSRSGTGNSPLHF. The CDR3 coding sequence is TGTGCCAGCAGCCGTTCCGGGACAGGGAATTCACCCCTCCACTTT. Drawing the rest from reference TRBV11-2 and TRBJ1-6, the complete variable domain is EAGVAQSPRYKIIEKRQSVAFWCNPISGHATLYWYQQILGQGPKLLIQFQNNGVVDDSQLPKDRFSAERLKGVDSTLKIQPAKLEDSAVYLCASSRSGTGNSPLHFGNGTRLTVT.

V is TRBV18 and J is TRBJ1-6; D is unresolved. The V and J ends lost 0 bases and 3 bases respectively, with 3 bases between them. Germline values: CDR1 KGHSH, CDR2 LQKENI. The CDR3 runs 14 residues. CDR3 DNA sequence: TGTGCCAGCTCACCACCCGGCTATAATTCACCCCTCCACTTT. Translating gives CASSPPGYNSPLHF.

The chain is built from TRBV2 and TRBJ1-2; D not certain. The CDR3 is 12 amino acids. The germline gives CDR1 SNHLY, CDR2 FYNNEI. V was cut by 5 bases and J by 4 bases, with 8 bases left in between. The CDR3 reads CASSREGYGYTF. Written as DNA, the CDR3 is TGTGCCAGCAGTCGGGAGGGCTATGGCTACACCTTC.

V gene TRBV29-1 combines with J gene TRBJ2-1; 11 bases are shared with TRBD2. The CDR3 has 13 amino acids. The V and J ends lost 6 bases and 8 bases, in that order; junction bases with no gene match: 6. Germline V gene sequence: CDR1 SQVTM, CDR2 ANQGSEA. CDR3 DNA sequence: TGCAGCGTGGCCCCTAGCGGGGGGCATGAGCAGTTCTTC. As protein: CSVAPSGGHEQFF.

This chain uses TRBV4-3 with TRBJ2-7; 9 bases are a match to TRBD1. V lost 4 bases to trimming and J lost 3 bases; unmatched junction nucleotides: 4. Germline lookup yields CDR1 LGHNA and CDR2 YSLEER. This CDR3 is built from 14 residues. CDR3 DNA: TGCGCCAGCAGCCGGGGACAGGGTAGCTACGAGCAGTACTTC. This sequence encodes CASSRGQGSYEQYF.

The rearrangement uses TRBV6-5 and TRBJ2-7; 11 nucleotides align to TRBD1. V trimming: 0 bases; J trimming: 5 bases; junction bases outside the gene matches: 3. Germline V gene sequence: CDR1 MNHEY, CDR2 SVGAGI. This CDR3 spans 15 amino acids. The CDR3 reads CASSYSRDRGDEQYF. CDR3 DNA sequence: TGTGCCAGCAGTTACTCGAGGGACAGGGGGGACGAGCAGTACTTC.

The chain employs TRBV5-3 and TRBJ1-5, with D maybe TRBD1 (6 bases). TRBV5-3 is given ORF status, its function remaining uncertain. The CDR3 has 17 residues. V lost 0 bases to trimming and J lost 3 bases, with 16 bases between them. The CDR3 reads CARSLDSGQGNNQPQHF. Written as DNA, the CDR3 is TGTGCCAGAAGCTTGGACTCTGGGCAGGGGAACAATCAGCCCCAGCATTTT.

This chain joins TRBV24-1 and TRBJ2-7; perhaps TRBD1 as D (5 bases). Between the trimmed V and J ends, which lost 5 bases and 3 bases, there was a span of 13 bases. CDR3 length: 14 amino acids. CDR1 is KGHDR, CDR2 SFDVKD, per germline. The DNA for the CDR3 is TGTGCCACCAGTGGTCTTGTGACAGTCTACGAGCAGTACTTC. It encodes CATSGLVTVYEQYF.

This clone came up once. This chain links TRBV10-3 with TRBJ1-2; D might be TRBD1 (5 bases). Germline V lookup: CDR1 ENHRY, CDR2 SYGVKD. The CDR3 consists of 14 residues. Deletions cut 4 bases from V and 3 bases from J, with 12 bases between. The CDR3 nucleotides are TGTGCCATCAGTGTTAGAGCAGGGTACTATGGCTACACCTTC. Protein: CAISVRAGYYGYTF.

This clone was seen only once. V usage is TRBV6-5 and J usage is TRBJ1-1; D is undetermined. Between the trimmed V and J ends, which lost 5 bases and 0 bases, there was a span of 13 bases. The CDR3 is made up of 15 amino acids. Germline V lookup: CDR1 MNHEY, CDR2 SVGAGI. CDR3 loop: CASSHLSEVNTEAFF. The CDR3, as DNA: TGTGCCAGCAGTCACCTGTCCGAGGTGAACACTGAAGCTTTCTTT.

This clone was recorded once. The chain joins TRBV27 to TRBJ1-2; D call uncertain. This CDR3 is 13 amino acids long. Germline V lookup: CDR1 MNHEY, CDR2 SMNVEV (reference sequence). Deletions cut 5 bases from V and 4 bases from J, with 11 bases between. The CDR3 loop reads CASSPQQSYGYTF. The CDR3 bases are TGTGCCAGCAGTCCCCAACAGAGCTATGGCTACACCTTC.

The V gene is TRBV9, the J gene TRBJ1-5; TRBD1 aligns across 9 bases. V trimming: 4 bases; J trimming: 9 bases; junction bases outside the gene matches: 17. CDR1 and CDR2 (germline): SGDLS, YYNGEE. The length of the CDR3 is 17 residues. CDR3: CASSRTTGGDPIWPQHF. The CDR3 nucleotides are TGTGCCAGCAGCCGCACGACAGGGGGGGATCCGATTTGGCCCCAGCATTTT.

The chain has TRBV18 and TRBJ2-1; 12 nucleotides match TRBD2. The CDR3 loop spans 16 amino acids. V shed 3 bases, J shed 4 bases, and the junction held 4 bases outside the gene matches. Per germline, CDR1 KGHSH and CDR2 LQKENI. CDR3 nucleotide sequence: TGTGCCAGCTCACCGGGAACTAGCGGGGGGTACAATGAGCAGTTCTTC. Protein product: CASSPGTSGGYNEQFF. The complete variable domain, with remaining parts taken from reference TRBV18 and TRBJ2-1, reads NAGVMQNPRHLVRRRGQEARLRCSPMKGHSHVYWYRQLPEEGLKFMVYLQKENIIDESGMPKERFSAEFPKEGPSILRIQQVVRGDSAAYFCASSPGTSGGYNEQFFGPGTRLTVL.